This record concerns one TCR beta chain sequence. The CDR3 is 13 residues long. V was shortened by 5 bases and J by 5 bases, with 10 bases between the two germline ends. Germline assignment: CDR1 LGHNT and CDR2 FRNRAP. Assay used: immunoSEQ multiplex PCR; TCRdb lists only in-frame clones, some missing. The sample contains 150,000 or so clones, over 75% of which appear only once. The sample is drawn from a study of cytotoxic CD8 clonotypes in ibrutinib-treated CLL. The specimen was PBMCs, collected after 36 months of ibrutinib treatment. The origin of this receptor is a human donor with chronic lymphocytic leukemia. The V call is TRBV12-5, the J call TRBJ1-5, with D possibly matching TRBD1 (6 bases). Here the CDR3 reads CASGHRVDQPQHF. DNA for the CDR3: TGTGCTAGTGGTCACAGGGTGGATCAGCCCCAGCATTTT. The complete variable domain, with remaining parts taken from reference TRBV12-5 and TRBJ1-5, reads DARVTQTPRHKVTEMGQEVTMRCQPILGHNTVFWYRQTMMQGLELLAYFRNRAPLDDSGMPKDRFSAEMPDATLATLKIQPSEPRDSAVYFCASGHRVDQPQHFGDGTRLSIL.